This entry concerns a single TCR beta chain. It has no known antigen specificity. Base qualities were left out, and no much larger clone turns up one base away. These data belong to a study of T cell repertoires in cytomegalovirus infection (dated by TCRdb to about 2019). Some background on the complete study: Alongside well-studied HLA-B-restricted epitopes, the peptide stimulations were aimed at recently identified HLA-C-restricted CMV epitopes, whose presentation resists viral immunomodulation. The HLA type of each donor mattered for the analysis, because public TCR beta signatures pointed to carriage of CMV infection along with the matching HLA type.

Sequencing instrument: Illumina HiSeq 1500. TCRdb passed the public sequencing reads through fastp at Q25 and MiXCR, retaining productive beta sequences. Identical CDR3 proteins give one entry, which carries the most common genes and DNA. The sample includes approximately 390,000 distinct CDR3 sequences, with just under 35% observed a single time. Roughly 13% of the sample rests with the top ten. The CDR3 sequence holds 14 residues, the cysteine and phenylalanine included. Solely the CDR3 DNA is kept, with 42 bases framed from the first base. V sheds 4 bases and J sheds 4 bases, leaving 11 bases between their ends. CDR1 and CDR2 are drawn from the germline V gene: SNHLY, FYNNEI. Results the study describes overall, beyond this receptor: The ex vivo response was dominated by HLA-C-restricted CMV-specific TCR beta clonotypes, which also provided the single most frequent clonotype in two of eight donors. In both this cohort and an independent cohort of 350 or so donors, the cumulative frequency of public TCR beta family members distinguished carriers of CMV infection plus the relevant HLA type.

The treatment or condition label here, explained by the study, means: in vitro stimulation with specific CMV peptide epitopes to enrich CMV-specific T cells. The sequences come from cultured PBMCs, collected from culture after CMV antigen stimulation. This receptor was obtained from a human donor in good health (CMV status not recorded). Some clones in this sample may be carry-over from other donors' samples. The V gene is TRBV2 and the J gene is TRBJ1-5; TRBD1 might be the D gene, on 6 matching bases. The CDR3 loop reads CASSVWTVNQPQHF. In nucleotide form, the sequence is TGTGCCAGCAGTGTGTGGACAGTGAATCAGCCCCAGCATTTT.